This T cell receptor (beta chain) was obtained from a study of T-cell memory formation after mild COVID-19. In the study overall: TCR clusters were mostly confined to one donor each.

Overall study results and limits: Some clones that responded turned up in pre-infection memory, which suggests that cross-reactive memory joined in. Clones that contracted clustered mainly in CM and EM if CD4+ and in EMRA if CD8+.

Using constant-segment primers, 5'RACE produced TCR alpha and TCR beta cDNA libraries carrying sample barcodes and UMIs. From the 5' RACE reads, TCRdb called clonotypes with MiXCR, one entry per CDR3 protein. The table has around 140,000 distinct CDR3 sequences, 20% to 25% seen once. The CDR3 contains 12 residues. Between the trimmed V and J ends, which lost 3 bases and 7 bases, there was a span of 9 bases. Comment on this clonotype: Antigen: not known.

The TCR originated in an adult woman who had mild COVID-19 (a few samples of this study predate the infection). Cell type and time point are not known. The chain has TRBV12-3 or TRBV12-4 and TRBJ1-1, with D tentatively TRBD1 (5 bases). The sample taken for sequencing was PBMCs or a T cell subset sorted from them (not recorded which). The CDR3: CASSFRRGEAFF. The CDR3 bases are TGTGCCAGCAGTTTTCGAAGGGGTGAAGCTTTCTTT.